This T cell receptor beta chain was observed in a study of beta chain features in type 1 diabetes (dated 2018 in TCRdb). About the study as a whole: Mean age, gender distribution, total cell number and subset yield did not differ between patients and healthy donors. A total of some 100,000,000 sorted cells were examined across all samples, and a strong correlation was observed between cell number per subset and RNA yield. In the study, TCRB repertoires of sorted circulating CD4+ T cell subsets from recently diagnosed type 1 diabetes patients were compared with those of matched healthy donors. Naive and central memory subsets were obtained from all 30 or so donors, but regulatory and stem cell-like memory subsets were isolated from only 8 patients and roughly 8 healthy donors. Results and caveats for the whole study, not just this receptor: Naive, central memory and regulatory TCRB repertoires appeared to be more similar among patients than among healthy donors. Type 1 diabetes patients showed a moderate but significant shortening of TCRB CDR3 length in all four CD4+ subsets. PCR might favor shorter templates, but patient and control samples were amplified and corrected together, so any skew would affect both groups equally. Patients with type 1 diabetes made fewer insertions and deleted more nucleotides at VDJ recombination sites, implying thymic rearrangement abnormalities. Sequencing cDNA rather than genomic DNA could over-represent highly expressing activated cells, although activation and CD3 levels did not differ between groups. HLA sub-analyses involved small numbers of individuals, so any influence of HLA type on TCRB rearrangement remained unresolved.

The entire amount of isolated RNA was reverse transcribed using the High Capacity cDNA Reverse Transcription Kit, so the sequenced TCRB transcripts were expressed ones. Naive, central memory and regulatory T cell samples underwent deep immunoSEQ sequencing, averaging roughly 3.3 million total reads per sample. Sorted cells were lysed in RLT buffer and RNA was extracted with DNase-treated RNeasy Micro or Mini kits, depending on cell number. To prevent cross-contamination, each cell subset was processed individually, whereas patient and healthy donor samples were processed jointly. TCRB sequences were amplified from cDNA with the immunoSEQ multiplex PCR, producing 87-bp fragments spanning the CDR3 region. Sequencing of the amplicons was done on the Illumina HiSeq platform. Processing in the source paper ran as follows. PCR bias was corrected computationally using synthetic template baselines, and reads within Hamming distance 2 were collapsed, with unmergeable singletons discarded. Reads were aligned against IMGT to assign V, D and J genes, CDR3 length and insertions or deletions at six rearrangement sites. Within each subset, clonotype counts were normalized to sorted cell number, after which true diversity and Gini coefficients were computed with the tcR R package. The overlap coefficient, calculated on TCRB nucleotide sequences, was used to measure repertoire sharing. Out-of-frame TCRB sequences from naive cells were analyzed as a proxy for the pre-selection repertoire. What TCRdb holds here is the immuneACCESS table cut down to in-frame rearrangements. Part of the clones is not present; checked against another copy, under half of the missing clones reflect an unresolved V gene, and the others are unexplained. V, J and clone size were drawn from that table, and D and trimming were deduced from the DNA. Across this sample there are hundreds of thousands of clones, with 13% seen only once. Less than 0.025% of the sample goes to the ten largest clones.

From each donor, a single peripheral blood sample of approximately 0.11 L on average was drawn into heparinised tubes. A BD FACSAria II and a panel including CD45RO, CCR7, CD25, CD127, CD95 and CD27 were used to sort naive, central memory, regulatory and stem cell-like memory CD4+ T cells. All sorted populations exceeded 95% purity. PBMCs were separated immediately by Lymphoprep density gradient centrifugation and were stained directly, without being cultured. So that batch effects would be minimized, each experiment stained and sorted samples in pairs, pairing one healthy donor with one patient. This clone was recorded a few times. Its antigen is currently not known. No base quality information exists; no much larger clone differs at one position. V is pruned by 5 bases and J by 4 bases, leaving 6 bases of the junction without a gene match. There are 14 amino acids in the CDR3, from cysteine to phenylalanine inclusive. Only the CDR3 part of the read is kept: 42 bases, read in frame from the first base. The CDR1 and CDR2 encoded by the germline V gene are SGHVS and FNYEAQ.

The sequenced material came from naive CD4+ T cells from blood. The sample's cell subset or site label, decoded: true naive CD4+ T cells. The chain joins TRBV7-6 to TRBJ1-2; TRBD1 matches 8 bases in the middle. This TCR was recovered from a man aged 18-30 years with type 1 diabetes. The encoded CDR3 is CASSPTGGSYGYTF. The nucleotides read TGTGCCAGCAGCCCCACAGGGGGTAGCTATGGCTACACCTTC.